This passage covers 11 T cell receptor beta chains from one sample sequenced in a study of T-cell memory formation after mild COVID-19. TCRdb analysed the 5' RACE reads with MiXCR anew, one entry per CDR3 protein. There are just over 350,000 distinct CDR3 sequences in the sample; 13% to 15% occur only once, and approximately 20% lies in the top ten. The sequencing input was PBMCs or a T cell subset sorted from them (not recorded which). The origin of the receptors is a man aged 18 to 29 who had mild COVID-19 (a few samples of this study predate the infection). Cell type and time point are not known.

This chain joins TRBV6-1 and TRBJ1-2; D unresolved. V was cut by 0 bases and J by 2 bases, with 10 bases left in between. The length of the CDR3 is 15 residues. The V gene's germline CDR1 is MNHNS and CDR2 SASEGT. The CDR3 coding sequence is TGTGCCAGCAGTGAAGCGGATCCAAGGAACTATGGCTACACCTTC. It yields the protein CASSEADPRNYGYTF.

This chain connects TRBV5-1 to TRBJ2-1, with TRBD2 matching 10 bases. J was trimmed by 2 bases and V by 6 bases; bases with no gene match: 8. The V gene's germline CDR1 is SGHRS and CDR2 YFSETQ. The CDR3 has 16 residues. As DNA, the CDR3 is TGCGCCAGCATCGCCGTGAGCGGGAGGGCCTACAATGAGCAGTTCTTC. The encoded protein is CASIAVSGRAYNEQFF.

The chain's CDR3 is CASSKTGRTSGNNEQFF. CDR3 in DNA: TGTGCCAGCAGCAAAACCGGCCGGACTAGCGGCAACAATGAGCAGTTCTTC. The chain employs TRBV7-3 and TRBJ2-1; 10 bases are a match to TRBD2. The V and J ends lost 5 bases and 5 bases, in that order; junction bases with no gene match: 12. Looked up from germline, CDR1 is SGHTA and CDR2 is FQGTGA. This CDR3 is 17 amino acids long.

The chain couples TRBV6-5 to TRBJ1-5, with D unresolved. The CDR3 covers 13 residues. The germline CDR1 and CDR2 sequences are MNHEY and SVGAGI. V shed 6 bases and J shed 9 bases, with 15 bases lying between them. The CDR3 DNA reads TGTGCCAGCAGCCTAGCCCGGGGTACGCCCCAGCATTTT. Translating it yields CASSLARGTPQHF.

This chain uses TRBV21-1 with TRBJ2-7; the table's D call TRBD1 went unverified against the DNA. TRBV21-1 is a listed pseudogene. The CDR3 spans 15 residues. CDR3 sequence reads: CASSGGTNDSYEQYV. Here the CDR3 DNA reads TGTGCCAGCAGCGGGGGGACCAACGATTCCTACGAGCAGTACGTC.

This clonotype was observed at least ten times. The rearrangement links TRBV4-3 to TRBJ2-6, with D tentatively TRBD1 (5 bases). The CDR3 is 20 amino acids. Germline CDR1 reads LGHNA; CDR2 reads YSLEER. V was pared by 4 bases and J by 0 bases, with 22 bases between. CDR3 sequence (DNA): TGCGCCAGCAGCCGACTTTCAACCCAGGGATCGGGCTCTGGGGCCAACGTCCTGACTTTC. Protein: CASSRLSTQGSGSGANVLTF.

This clonotype has just a few counts. The J gene is TRBJ1-2, the V gene TRBV6-5; TRBD1 is a possible D gene (5 bases). With 5 bases removed from V and 3 bases from J, the gap between germline ends came to 13 bases. Germline values: CDR1 MNHEY, CDR2 SVGAGI. The CDR3 totals 14 residues. The CDR3 is CASSQSDRYYGYTF. In DNA form, the CDR3 reads TGTGCCAGCAGTCAATCCGACAGATACTATGGCTACACCTTC.

There are a few counts of this clonotype. This sequence joins TRBV28 and TRBJ2-7, with 8 nucleotides matching TRBD1. The CDR3 has 15 residues. Germline CDR1 reads MDHEN; CDR2 reads SYDVKM. V shed 2 bases, J shed 6 bases, and the junction held 9 bases outside the gene matches. CDR3 residues: CASSLPGTGSGEQYV. The CDR3 DNA sequence: TGTGCCAGCAGTTTACCCGGGACAGGATCTGGCGAGCAGTACGTC.

The chain recombines TRBV3-1 with TRBJ1-6, with unresolved D. This CDR3 comprises 14 residues. Trimming stripped 1 base from V and 10 bases from J, with 11 bases between. Per germline, CDR1 LGHDT and CDR2 YNNKEL (reference sequence). The CDR3 DNA is TGTGCCAGCAGCCAAGGTCGGGGAGGCTCACCCCTCCACTTT. Translation: CASSQGRGGSPLHF. The whole variable domain, remainder taken from reference TRBV3-1 and TRBJ1-6, is DTAVSQTPKYLVTQMGNDKSIKCEQNLGHDTMYWYKQDSKKFLKIMFSYNNKELIINETVPNRFSPKSPDKAHLNLHINSLELGDSAVYFCASSQGRGGSPLHFGNGTRLTVT.

This clonotype was counted only a few times. V and J are TRBV5-1 and TRBJ1-2; D call uncertain. Germline lookup yields CDR1 SGHRS and CDR2 YFSETQ. V was trimmed by 0 bases and J by 2 bases, leaving 8 bases between them. The CDR3 runs 14 residues. The chain's CDR3 is CASSLGQPNYGYTF. In DNA, the CDR3 is TGCGCCAGCAGCTTGGGCCAGCCAAACTATGGCTACACCTTC. Variable domain in full (rest from reference TRBV5-1 and TRBJ1-2): KAGVTQTPRYLIKTRGQQVTLSCSPISGHRSVSWYQQTPGQGLQFLFEYFSETQRNKGNFPGRFSGRQFSNSRSEMNVSTLELGDSALYLCASSLGQPNYGYTFGSGTRLTVV.

The genes are TRBV6-2 or TRBV6-3 and TRBJ1-5; D not resolved. There are 10 residues in the CDR3. The V gene lost 8 bases and the J gene lost 6 bases, with 5 bases spanning the gap. Germline loops: CDR1 MNHEY, CDR2 SVGEGT. The CDR3 loop reads CASGGQPQHF. CDR3 nucleotides: TGTGCCAGCGGCGGTCAGCCCCAGCATTTT.